This T cell receptor (beta chain) was identified during a study of spatial heterogeneity in lung cancer. Study-level information: Alpha-chain sequences were detected in numbers that were consistently lower than beta-chain sequences.

TCR cDNA molecules each carried a unique molecular identifier. TCRdb itself ran the 5' RACE reads through MiXCR, one entry per CDR3 protein. The sample has 9,500 to 11,000 distinct CDR3 sequences, 12% seen once. The CDR3 loop spans 15 amino acids. V lost 4 bases and J 1 base, leaving 13 bases between the germline ends. CDR1 is SGHDN and CDR2 is FVKESK in the germline V gene. Many counts were recorded for this clonotype. Its antigen remains unknown. Since it is a stray read in a library aimed at alpha chains, this beta chain has a size that is not meaningful. Study results and limitations: Mutation counts in tumors were tracked by counts of expanded intratumoral alpha and beta TCRs.

Specified time point: sample taken at primary tumor resection. Whole RNA obtained from tumor, nontumor lung or frozen PBMC underwent sequencing without sorting. The sequences come from lung tumor tissue, collected at surgery. The sequence was obtained from a male donor with early-stage non-small cell lung cancer. V gene TRBV14 combines with J gene TRBJ1-1; no clear D. CDR3 nucleotides: TGTGCCAGCAGCCCCCCTCCTATAAGGAACACTGAAGCTTTCTTT. Protein: CASSPPPIRNTEAFF.